The 28 T cell receptor beta chains given below trace back to one sample, sequenced in a study of shared clonotypes between healthy human individuals. Sequenced by immunoSEQ multiplex PCR; TCRdb stores in-frame clones only, minus some. Here the sample spans 2,100,000 or so clones, about 94% being singletons. Sequencing was done on a sample of naive CD4+ T cells sorted from blood. Subset specified: CD45RA+ positively selected. Source of these receptors: a man aged 18 to 30 in good health.

The chain combines TRBV18 with TRBJ1-4, with D perhaps matching TRBD1 (6 bases). The V end lost 3 bases, the J end lost 2 bases, and 13 bases lay between the germline ends. Germline V gene data show CDR1 as KGHSH and CDR2 as LQKENI. This CDR3 comprises 16 residues. The CDR3 protein is CASSPGTQRTNEKLFF. CDR3 bases: TGTGCCAGCTCACCCGGGACACAAAGGACTAATGAAAAACTGTTTTTT. The entire variable domain, with the rest obtained from reference TRBV18 and TRBJ1-4, is as follows: NAGVMQNPRHLVRRRGQEARLRCSPMKGHSHVYWYRQLPEEGLKFMVYLQKENIIDESGMPKERFSAEFPKEGPSILRIQQVVRGDSAAYFCASSPGTQRTNEKLFFGSGTQLSVL.

The chain joins TRBV18 to TRBJ1-2, with D perhaps matching TRBD1 (5 bases). The V end was cut by 2 bases, the J end by 3 bases, with 13 bases between. CDR1 and CDR2 from the germline V gene are KGHSH and LQKENI. This CDR3 is 15 amino acids long. The DNA of the CDR3 is TGTGCCAGCTCACCAGCCGACAGCCTATACTATGGCTACACCTTC. This codes for CASSPADSLYYGYTF.

The chain combines TRBV7-2 with TRBJ2-3; perhaps TRBD1 as D (6 bases). With 4 bases removed from V and 3 bases from J, the gap between germline ends came to 11 bases. CDR3 length: 14 amino acids. Germline V gene lookup returns CDR1 SGHTA and CDR2 FQGNSA. Here the CDR3 DNA reads TGTGCCAGCAGCTCCGGACAGCCGACAGATACGCAGTATTTT. Encoded protein: CASSSGQPTDTQYF.

This clone is a singleton in its sample. The chain combines TRBV25-1 with TRBJ1-2, with 12 bases that match TRBD1. Germline CDR1 reads MGHDK; CDR2 reads SYGVNS. The CDR3 length is 17 residues. V was clipped by 1 base and J by 8 bases; unmatched bases: 11. In DNA form, the CDR3 reads TGTGCCAGCAGTGAATTCGAGGGACAGGGGGCCTTTGGCGGCTACACCTTC. Protein sequence: CASSEFEGQGAFGGYTF.

This clone was seen just once. J is TRBJ2-5 and V is TRBV9, with TRBD2 identical over 10 bases. The CDR3 length is 19 residues. With 7 bases clipped from V and 0 bases from J, the junction kept 18 bases outside the gene matches. The V gene's germline CDR1 is SGDLS and CDR2 YYNGEE. CDR3 sequence (DNA): TGTGCCAGCTCCCGCGGGGAACTAGCGGGGTTTAGGGACCAAGAGACCCAGTACTTC. This gives the protein CASSRGELAGFRDQETQYF.

The V and J genes are TRBV29-1 and TRBJ2-7; 10 positions match TRBD2. V shed 5 bases, J shed 3 bases, and the junction held 4 bases outside the gene matches. Germline CDR1 is SQVTM and CDR2 is ANQGSEA. The CDR3 sequence is 13 residues long. In DNA form, the CDR3 reads TGCAGCGTTATGGGACTAGCGCGCTACGAGCAGTACTTC. Residues: CSVMGLARYEQYF.

This clone was detected only once. The chain couples TRBV10-3 to TRBJ2-1, with D tentatively TRBD2 (6 bases). The CDR3 spans 13 residues. From germline, CDR1 is ENHRY and CDR2 SYGVKD. Deletions cut 10 bases from V and 2 bases from J, with 12 bases between. This chain's CDR3 is CATGGEPYNEQFF. CDR3 DNA sequence: TGTGCCACCGGCGGGGAGCCCTACAATGAGCAGTTCTTC.

This chain joins TRBV25-1 and TRBJ2-3; 8 nucleotides match TRBD1. V lost 7 bases, J lost 0 bases, and 6 bases stayed unmatched. The CDR3 loop spans 15 amino acids. CDR1 is MGHDK, CDR2 SYGVNS, per germline. The CDR3 DNA reads as TGTGCCAGCACCTCGGACAGGGAGAGCACAGATACGCAGTATTTT. It translates to CASTSDRESTDTQYF.

This chain joins TRBV6-6 and TRBJ2-5; D perhaps matches TRBD2 (5 bases). This CDR3 is 13 amino acids long. Deletions cut 2 bases from V and 2 bases from J, with 6 bases between. Germline values: CDR1 MNHNY, CDR2 SVGAGI (reference sequence). CDR3 in amino acids: CASSYGEQETQYF. In nucleotides, the CDR3 is TGTGCCAGCAGTTACGGGGAGCAAGAGACCCAGTACTTC.

CDR3 in DNA: TGTGCCAGCACTCCGGACAGGCGTATCTATGGCTACACCTTC. This translates into CASTPDRRIYGYTF. The V gene is TRBV6-5, the J gene TRBJ1-2, with 7 bases that match TRBD1. The germline CDR1 and CDR2 sequences are MNHEY and SVGAGI. J gave up 4 bases and V 7 bases, and 9 bases lay outside the gene matches. CDR3 length: 14 amino acids.

This chain joins TRBV5-8 and TRBJ1-5; maybe TRBD1 (6 bases). Germline V lookup: CDR1 SGHTS, CDR2 YDEGEE. CDR3 size: 17 residues. Trimming stripped 4 bases from V and 5 bases from J, with 22 bases between. The CDR3 coding sequence is TGTGCCAGCAGCGCAAAATGGGGGGCCTCGGGGTATCAGCCCCAGCATTTT. The encoded protein is CASSAKWGASGYQPQHF. Full variable domain (outside the CDR3, taken from reference TRBV5-8 and TRBJ1-5): EAGVTQSPTHLIKTRGQQATLRCSPISGHTSVYWYQQALGLGLQFLLWYDEGEERNRGNFPPRFSGRQFPNYSSELNVNALELEDSALYLCASSAKWGASGYQPQHFGDGTRLSIL.

The chain employs TRBV7-9 and TRBJ2-3; D unclear. The CDR3 extends over 14 amino acids. V lost 4 bases and J 5 bases, leaving 13 bases between the germline ends. Looked up from germline, CDR1 is SEHNR and CDR2 is FQNEAQ (reference sequence). The CDR3 loop is CASSSGPTGDTQYF. DNA for the CDR3: TGTGCCAGCAGCTCCGGGCCCACGGGAGATACGCAGTATTTT.

This clone was seen once. The rearrangement links TRBV29-1 to TRBJ1-1, with 7 bases identical to TRBD1. With V trimmed by 4 bases and J by 4 bases, 3 bases remained unmatched. The CDR3 extends over 12 amino acids. Germline lookup yields CDR1 SQVTM and CDR2 ANQGSEA. CDR3 coding DNA: TGCAGCGTTGCCCCAGGGGGCACTGAAGCTTTCTTT. Residues: CSVAPGGTEAFF.

Concerning this clone: Within the sample, other DNA sequences also encode this same CDR3. The V and J genes are TRBV18 and TRBJ2-7; no clear D gene. Deletions cut 0 bases from V and 1 base from J, with 7 bases between. Germline-derived CDR1 and CDR2 are KGHSH and LQKENI. The CDR3 has 14 residues. The DNA of the CDR3 is TGTGCCAGCTCACCACCGCCAGGTTCCTACGAGCAGTACTTC. It specifies CASSPPPGSYEQYF.

The V gene is TRBV9, the J gene TRBJ1-2; maybe TRBD1 (5 bases). Per germline, CDR1 SGDLS and CDR2 YYNGEE. Between the trimmed V and J ends, which lost 0 bases and 5 bases, there was a span of 11 bases. CDR3 length: 14 amino acids. As DNA, the CDR3 is TGTGCCAGCAGCGTAGATATGGGACCTTATGGCTACACCTTC. This encodes CASSVDMGPYGYTF.

V usage is TRBV7-8 and J usage is TRBJ1-6; the D is unclear. The CDR3 length is 16 residues. V lost 5 bases and J 9 bases, leaving 20 bases between the germline ends. Germline V gene sequence: CDR1 SGHVS, CDR2 FQNEAQ. The DNA of the CDR3 is TGTGCCAGCAGCCTAGACACTCCAGCTTGGGGTTCACCCCTCCACTTT. It yields the protein CASSLDTPAWGSPLHF.

The rearrangement links TRBV11-3 to TRBJ2-2; D is possibly TRBD2 (7 bases). This CDR3 is 18 amino acids long. V lost 0 bases and J 4 bases, leaving 18 bases between the germline ends. Germline V gene sequence: CDR1 SGHNT, CDR2 YENEEA. For the CDR3, the DNA is TGTGCCAGCAGCTTAGACAACTGGGGGGGCTCGTCCACCGGGGAGCTGTTTTTT. Its protein product is CASSLDNWGGSSTGELFF.

This chain uses TRBV6-4 with TRBJ1-4; D is unclear. Germline CDR1 reads MRHNA; CDR2 reads SNTAGT. The CDR3 sequence is 12 residues long. Trimming took off 2 bases at V and 8 bases at J, with 6 bases between the two ends. The CDR3 loop reads CASSDIEEKLFF. The CDR3 region has the DNA TGTGCCAGCAGTGACATCGAGGAAAAACTGTTTTTT.

The chain links TRBV5-1 to TRBJ2-7; D perhaps matches TRBD2 (7 bases). V was cut by 4 bases and J by 2 bases, with 10 bases left in between. The germline CDR1 and CDR2 sequences are SGHRS and YFSETQ. The CDR3 consists of 13 residues. The DNA for the CDR3 is TGCGCCAGCAGCCGGGGGGCGACCTACGAGCAGTACTTC. Translating gives CASSRGATYEQYF.

The chain combines TRBV6-6 with TRBJ2-7; 9 bases align to TRBD1. The ends lost 2 bases at V and 2 bases at J; junction bases unmatched: 7. Germline loops: CDR1 MNHNY, CDR2 SVGAGI (reference sequence). The CDR3 extends over 16 amino acids. Here the CDR3 DNA reads TGTGCCAGCAGTTACACGGGACAGGGACTGCCCTACGAGCAGTACTTC. Its translation: CASSYTGQGLPYEQYF.

Remarks on this clone: This sample includes further DNA sequences coding for the same CDR3. V and J are TRBV2 and TRBJ2-1; D unclear. The CDR3 contains 11 residues. V was clipped by 4 bases and J by 10 bases, with 8 bases between them. CDR1 is SNHLY, CDR2 FYNNEI, per germline. The CDR3 bases are TGTGCCAGCAGTGTGCTGAGGGAGCAGTTCTTC. It yields the protein CASSVLREQFF. Full variable domain (missing parts from reference TRBV2 and TRBJ2-1): EPEVTQTPSHQVTQMGQEVILRCVPISNHLYFYWYRQILGQKVEFLVSFYNNEISEKSEIFDDQFSVERPDGSNFTLKIRSTKLEDSAMYFCASSVLREQFFGPGTRLTVL.

V gene TRBV7-9 combines with J gene TRBJ1-3; no clear D. This CDR3 is 14 amino acids long. Per the germline V gene, CDR1 is SEHNR and CDR2 is FQNEAQ (reference sequence). V lost 2 bases, J lost 6 bases, and 11 bases lay in between. CDR3 residues: CASSLSAAANTIYF. Here the CDR3 DNA reads TGTGCCAGCAGCTTATCGGCAGCCGCAAACACCATATATTTT. Based on the CDR3 plus reference TRBV7-9 and TRBJ1-3, the full variable domain is DTGVSQNPRHKITKRGQNVTFRCDPISEHNRLYWYRQTLGQGPEFLTYFQNEAQLEKSRLLSDRFSAERPKGSFSTLEIQRTEQGDSAMYLCASSLSAAANTIYFGEGSWLTVV.

The CDR3 spells CASSPLLERPRMGGTEAFF. The CDR3, as DNA: TGTGCCAGCAGCCCCCTCCTAGAGAGGCCGCGGATGGGAGGCACTGAAGCTTTCTTT. This chain links TRBV7-9 with TRBJ1-1; D is unclear. There are 19 residues in the CDR3. Trimming removed 5 bases at V and 4 bases at J, with 29 bases between. CDR1 is SEHNR and CDR2 is FQNEAQ in the germline V gene (reference sequence).

The table lists this clone with a count of one. This chain connects TRBV5-1 to TRBJ2-1; possibly TRBD2 for D (7 bases). This CDR3 spans 17 amino acids. Germline loops: CDR1 SGHRS, CDR2 YFSETQ. The V end was cut by 0 bases, the J end by 0 bases, with 13 bases between. This CDR3 is CASSLVGGASSYNEQFF. The CDR3 DNA is TGCGCCAGCAGCTTGGTTGGGGGGGCGAGCTCCTACAATGAGCAGTTCTTC.

The table lists this clone with a count of one. V usage is TRBV6-1 and J usage is TRBJ2-1; 10 nucleotides agree with TRBD2. V shed 6 bases, J shed 3 bases, and the junction held 2 bases outside the gene matches. From germline, CDR1 is MNHNS and CDR2 SASEGT. The CDR3 spans 14 residues. CDR3: CASRVAGGYNEQFF. CDR3 bases: TGTGCCAGCAGAGTAGCGGGGGGCTACAATGAGCAGTTCTTC.

This chain connects TRBV7-6 to TRBJ1-5; D is ambiguous. Trimming took 3 bases from V and 3 from J, leaving 15 bases between them. This CDR3 spans 16 amino acids. Germline CDR1 SGHVS, CDR2 FNYEAQ. DNA for the CDR3: TGTGCCAGCAGCTTTATCGACCTAGCCTACAATCAGCCCCAGCATTTT. Amino acid sequence: CASSFIDLAYNQPQHF.

The chain joins TRBV9 to TRBJ2-1; 7 nucleotides line up with TRBD2. The trim removed 0 bases at V and 7 bases at J, leaving 7 bases unmatched. CDR1 is SGDLS and CDR2 is YYNGEE in the germline V gene. The CDR3 contains 15 residues. CDR3 loop: CASSVVGLGGNEQFF. CDR3 coding DNA: TGTGCCAGCAGCGTAGTAGGACTAGGCGGAAATGAGCAGTTCTTC.

The rearrangement links TRBV28 to TRBJ1-6, with TRBD1 matching over 12 bases. This CDR3 region has 16 residues. Germline CDR1 is MDHEN and CDR2 is SYDVKM. The V segment lost 3 bases and the J segment 8 bases; nucleotides outside the gene matches: 5. The chain's CDR3 is CASSFPGQGADSPLHF. The DNA for the CDR3 is TGTGCCAGCAGTTTCCCGGGACAGGGGGCAGATTCACCCCTCCACTTT.